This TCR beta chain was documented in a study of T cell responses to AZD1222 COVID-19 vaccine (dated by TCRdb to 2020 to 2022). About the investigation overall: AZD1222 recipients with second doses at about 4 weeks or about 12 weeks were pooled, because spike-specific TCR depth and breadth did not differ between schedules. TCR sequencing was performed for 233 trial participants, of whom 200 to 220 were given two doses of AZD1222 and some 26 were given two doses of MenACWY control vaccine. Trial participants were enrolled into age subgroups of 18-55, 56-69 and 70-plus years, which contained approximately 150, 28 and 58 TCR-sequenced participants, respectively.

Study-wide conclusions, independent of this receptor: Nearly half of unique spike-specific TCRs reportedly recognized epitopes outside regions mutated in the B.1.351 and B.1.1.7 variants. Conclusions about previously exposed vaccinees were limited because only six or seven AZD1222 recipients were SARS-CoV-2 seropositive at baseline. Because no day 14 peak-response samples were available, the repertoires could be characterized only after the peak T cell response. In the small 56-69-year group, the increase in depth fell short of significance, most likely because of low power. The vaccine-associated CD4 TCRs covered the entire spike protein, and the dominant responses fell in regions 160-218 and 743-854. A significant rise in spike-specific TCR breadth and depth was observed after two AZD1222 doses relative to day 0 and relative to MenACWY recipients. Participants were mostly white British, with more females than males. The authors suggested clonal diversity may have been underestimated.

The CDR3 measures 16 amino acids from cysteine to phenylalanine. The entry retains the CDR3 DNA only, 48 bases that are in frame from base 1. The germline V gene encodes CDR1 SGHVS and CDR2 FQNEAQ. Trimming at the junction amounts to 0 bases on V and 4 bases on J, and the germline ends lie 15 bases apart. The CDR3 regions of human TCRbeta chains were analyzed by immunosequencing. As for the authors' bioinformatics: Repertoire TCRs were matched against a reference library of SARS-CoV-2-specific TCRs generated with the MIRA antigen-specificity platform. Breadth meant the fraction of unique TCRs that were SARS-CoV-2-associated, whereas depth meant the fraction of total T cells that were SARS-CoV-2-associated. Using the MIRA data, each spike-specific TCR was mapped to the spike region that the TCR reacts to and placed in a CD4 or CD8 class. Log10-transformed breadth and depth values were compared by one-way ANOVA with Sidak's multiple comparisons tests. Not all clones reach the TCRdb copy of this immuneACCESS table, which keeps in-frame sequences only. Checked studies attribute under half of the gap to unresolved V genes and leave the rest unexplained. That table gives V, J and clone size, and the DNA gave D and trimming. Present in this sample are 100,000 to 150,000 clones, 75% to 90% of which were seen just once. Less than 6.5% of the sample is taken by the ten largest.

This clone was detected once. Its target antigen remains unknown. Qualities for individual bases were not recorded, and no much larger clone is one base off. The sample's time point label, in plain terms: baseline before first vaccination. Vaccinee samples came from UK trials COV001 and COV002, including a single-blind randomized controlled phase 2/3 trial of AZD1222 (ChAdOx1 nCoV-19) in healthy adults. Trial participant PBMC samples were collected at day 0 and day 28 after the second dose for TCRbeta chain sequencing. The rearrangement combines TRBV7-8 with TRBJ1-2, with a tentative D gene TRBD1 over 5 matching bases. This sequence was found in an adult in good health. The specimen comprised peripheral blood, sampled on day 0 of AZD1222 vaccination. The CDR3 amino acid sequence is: CASSLARDPEVYGYTF. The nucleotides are TGTGCCAGCAGCTTAGCGCGGGACCCAGAGGTCTATGGCTACACCTTC.